This TCR beta chain was retrieved from a study of T cells in women clearing cervical HPV infection. Overall study context: Cases' blood sampling followed lesion detection by median roughly 160 days (90 to 200).

Using immunoSEQ multiplex PCR, the repertoire was profiled, and TCRdb retains in-frame clones only, with some absent. This specimen shows more than 20,000 clones; the ten leading clones hold roughly 3.5%. V gave up 6 bases and J gave up 5 bases; unmatched junction bases: 10. Germline CDR1 MNHEY, CDR2 SMNVEV (reference sequence). This CDR3 is 14 amino acids long. As to this clone: From the germline J gene comes the end of the CDR3, since the read stops 3 residues before it.

This sequence originates from a woman aged 18 to 75 with a cervical HPV16 infection that either progressed to CIN3+ or cleared (not recorded which). Sequences were obtained from blood buffy coat. The rearrangement joins TRBV27 to TRBJ2-7, with 7 bases that match TRBD1. CDR3 sequence: CASSSLDRVNEQYF. CDR3 DNA, as far as it was read: TGTGCCAGCAGCTCCCTCGACAGGGTTAACGAG.